This T cell receptor (beta chain) was observed in a study of cytomegalovirus exposure and HLA in healthy donors. Overall study findings and caveats: Rarity held for most TCR sequences, but there were some public TCRs that occurred in many donors. A later analysis found common viral pathogens apparently linked to several of the most significant clusters.

Each donor was nominally healthy when sampled (though unrecorded immune exposures were likely). This clone was seen a few times. The antigen is undetermined. The study ran its PCR with 60 Vbeta and 13 Jbeta primers. Produced via immunoSEQ multiplex PCR; TCRdb's table is partial and in-frame only. The repertoire holds just over 150,000 clones, with 70% to 85% as singletons. CDR3 length equals 13 residues. Germline CDR1 SGDLS, CDR2 YYNGEE. V was clipped by 4 bases and J by 3 bases, with 11 bases between them. The rearrangement links TRBV9 to TRBJ2-7; weak D call: TRBD1 (5 bases). This TCR was recovered from a woman in her fifties or sixties in good health and CMV-seropositive. The sample taken for sequencing was PBMCs. Here the CDR3 DNA reads TGTGCCAGCAGCAAAGACAGTGACTACGAGCAGTACTTC. It yields the protein CASSKDSDYEQYF.